The T cell receptor (beta chain) under discussion was sequenced for a study of cytomegalovirus exposure and HLA in healthy donors. Whole-study results and caveats: A later analysis, which compared TCR beta chains of equal frequency, found the HLA-associated ones more clonally expanded. Most CMV-associated TCR beta chains were later found to appear HLA-restricted. Apart from CMV serostatus, no immune exposure information was available.

With 0 bases removed from V and 2 bases from J, the gap between germline ends came to 13 bases. From germline, CDR1 is MGHRA and CDR2 YSYEKL. The CDR3 spans 16 residues. Each donor's status was that of a healthy bone marrow donor. In the PCR, 60 Vbeta and 13 Jbeta primers were used. Produced via immunoSEQ multiplex PCR; TCRdb's table is partial and in-frame only. The sample contains about 100,000 clones, 75% to 85% of which appear only once. In regard to this clone: Its antigen remains unknown.

V is TRBV4-1 and J is TRBJ1-2, with a possible D match to TRBD1 (6 bases). The sample was PBMCs. The receptor's source is a woman aged 18-29 years in good health and CMV-seronegative. The CDR3 loop is CASSQEAGVRNYGYTF. The DNA for the CDR3 is TGCGCCAGCAGCCAAGAAGCAGGGGTGAGAAACTATGGCTACACCTTC.